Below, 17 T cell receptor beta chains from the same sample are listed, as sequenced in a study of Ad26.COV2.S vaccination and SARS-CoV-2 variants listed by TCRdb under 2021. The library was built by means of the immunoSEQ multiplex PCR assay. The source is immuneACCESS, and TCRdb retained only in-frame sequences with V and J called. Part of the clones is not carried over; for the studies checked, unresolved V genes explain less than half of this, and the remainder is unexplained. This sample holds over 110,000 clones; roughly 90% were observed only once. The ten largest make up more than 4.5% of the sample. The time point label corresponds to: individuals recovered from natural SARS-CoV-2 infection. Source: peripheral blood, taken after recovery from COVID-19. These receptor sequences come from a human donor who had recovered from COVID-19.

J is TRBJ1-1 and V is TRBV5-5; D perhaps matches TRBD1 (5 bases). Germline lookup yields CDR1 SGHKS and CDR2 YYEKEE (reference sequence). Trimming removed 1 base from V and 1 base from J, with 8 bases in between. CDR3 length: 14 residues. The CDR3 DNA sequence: TGTGCCAGCAGCTTGCTCGGGGCGAACACTGAAGCTTTCTTT. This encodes CASSLLGANTEAFF.

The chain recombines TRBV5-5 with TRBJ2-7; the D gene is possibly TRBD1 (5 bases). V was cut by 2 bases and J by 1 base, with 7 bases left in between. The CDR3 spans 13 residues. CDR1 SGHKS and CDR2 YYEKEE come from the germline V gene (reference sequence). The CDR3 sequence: CASSFTGSYEQYF. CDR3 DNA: TGTGCCAGCAGCTTTACAGGTTCCTACGAGCAGTACTTC.

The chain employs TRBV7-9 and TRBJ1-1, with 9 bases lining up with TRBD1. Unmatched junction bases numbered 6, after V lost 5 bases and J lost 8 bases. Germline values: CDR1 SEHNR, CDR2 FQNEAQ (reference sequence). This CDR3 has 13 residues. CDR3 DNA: TGTGCCAGCAGCCCTAGGACAGGGGTCGAAGCTTTCTTT. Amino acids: CASSPRTGVEAFF. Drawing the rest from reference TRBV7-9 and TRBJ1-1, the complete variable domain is DTGVSQNPRHKITKRGQNVTFRCDPISEHNRLYWYRQTLGQGPEFLTYFQNEAQLEKSRLLSDRFSAERPKGSFSTLEIQRTEQGDSAMYLCASSPRTGVEAFFGQGTRLTVV.

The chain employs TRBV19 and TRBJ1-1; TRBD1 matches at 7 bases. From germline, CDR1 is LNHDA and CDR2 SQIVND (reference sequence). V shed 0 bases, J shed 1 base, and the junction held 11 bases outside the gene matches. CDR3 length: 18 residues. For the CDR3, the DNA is TGTGCCAGTAGTATAGATTTTGGGCCAGGGGGAACGAACACTGAAGCTTTCTTT. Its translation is CASSIDFGPGGTNTEAFF.

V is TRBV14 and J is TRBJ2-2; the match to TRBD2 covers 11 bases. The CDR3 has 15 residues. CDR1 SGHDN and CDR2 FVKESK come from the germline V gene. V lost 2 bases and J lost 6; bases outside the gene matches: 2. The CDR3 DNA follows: TGTGCCAGCAGCCAAACTAGCGGGGGTCCCGGGGAGCTGTTTTTT. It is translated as CASSQTSGGPGELFF.

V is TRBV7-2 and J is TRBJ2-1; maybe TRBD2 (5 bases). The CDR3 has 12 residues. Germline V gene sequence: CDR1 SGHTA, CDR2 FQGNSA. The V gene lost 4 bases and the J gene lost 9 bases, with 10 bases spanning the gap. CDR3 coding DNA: TGTGCCAGCAGCTCGTCCGGGATTGAGCAGTTCTTC. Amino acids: CASSSSGIEQFF.

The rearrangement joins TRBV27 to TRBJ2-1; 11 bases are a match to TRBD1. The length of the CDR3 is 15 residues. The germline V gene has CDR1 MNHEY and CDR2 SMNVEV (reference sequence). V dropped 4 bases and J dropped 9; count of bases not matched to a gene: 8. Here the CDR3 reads CASSSSGTGGFEQFF. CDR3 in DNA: TGTGCCAGCAGTTCATCCGGGACAGGGGGTTTTGAGCAGTTCTTC.

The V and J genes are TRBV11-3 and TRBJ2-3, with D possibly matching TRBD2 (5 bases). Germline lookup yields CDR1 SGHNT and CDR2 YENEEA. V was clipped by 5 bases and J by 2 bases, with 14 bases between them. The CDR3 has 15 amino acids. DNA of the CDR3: TGTGCCAGCAGCCCCGGCGGGTCCAACACAGATACGCAGTATTTT. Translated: CASSPGGSNTDTQYF.

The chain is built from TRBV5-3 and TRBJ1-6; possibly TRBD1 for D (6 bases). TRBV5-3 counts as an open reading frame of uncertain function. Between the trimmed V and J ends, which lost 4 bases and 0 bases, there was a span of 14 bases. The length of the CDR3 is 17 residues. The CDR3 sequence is CARSRGAENSYNSPLHF. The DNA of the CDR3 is TGTGCCAGAAGCCGGGGGGCAGAGAACTCCTATAATTCACCCCTCCACTTT.

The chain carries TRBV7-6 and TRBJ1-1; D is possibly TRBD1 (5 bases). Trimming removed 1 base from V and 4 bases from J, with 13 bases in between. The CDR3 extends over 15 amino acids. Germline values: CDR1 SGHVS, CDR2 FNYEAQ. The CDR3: CASSLVGGQSTEAFF. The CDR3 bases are TGTGCCAGCAGCTTAGTTGGGGGTCAAAGCACTGAAGCTTTCTTT.

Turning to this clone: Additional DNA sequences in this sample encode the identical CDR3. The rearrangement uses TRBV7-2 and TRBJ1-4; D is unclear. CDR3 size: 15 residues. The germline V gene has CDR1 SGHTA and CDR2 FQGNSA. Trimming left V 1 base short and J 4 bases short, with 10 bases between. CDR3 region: CASSLESGSNEKLFF. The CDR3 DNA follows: TGTGCCAGCAGCTTAGAGTCAGGCAGTAATGAAAAACTGTTTTTT.

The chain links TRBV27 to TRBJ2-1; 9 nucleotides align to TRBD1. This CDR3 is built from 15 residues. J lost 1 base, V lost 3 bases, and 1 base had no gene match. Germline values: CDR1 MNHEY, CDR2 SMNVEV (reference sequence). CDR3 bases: TGTGCCAGCAGTTTCGACAGGGGGTCCTACAATGAGCAGTTCTTC. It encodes CASSFDRGSYNEQFF.

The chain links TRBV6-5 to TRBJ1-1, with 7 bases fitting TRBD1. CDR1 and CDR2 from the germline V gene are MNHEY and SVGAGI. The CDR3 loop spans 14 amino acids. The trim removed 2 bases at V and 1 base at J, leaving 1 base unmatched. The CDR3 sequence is CASSYKGANTEAFF. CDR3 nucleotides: TGTGCCAGCAGTTACAAGGGGGCGAACACTGAAGCTTTCTTT.

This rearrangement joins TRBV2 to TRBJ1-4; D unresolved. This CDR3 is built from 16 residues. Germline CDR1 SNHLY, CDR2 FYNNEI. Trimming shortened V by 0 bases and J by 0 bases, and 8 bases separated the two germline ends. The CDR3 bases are TGTGCCAGCAGTGAAGCGCGGATTGCAACTAATGAAAAACTGTTTTTT. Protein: CASSEARIATNEKLFF.

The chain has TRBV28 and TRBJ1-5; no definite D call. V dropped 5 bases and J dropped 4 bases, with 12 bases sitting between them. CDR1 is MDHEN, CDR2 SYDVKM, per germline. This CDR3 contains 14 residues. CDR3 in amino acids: CASSQLGLNQPQHF. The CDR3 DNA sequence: TGTGCCAGCAGTCAATTGGGCCTTAATCAGCCCCAGCATTTT. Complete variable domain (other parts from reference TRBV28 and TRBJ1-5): DVKVTQSSRYLVKRTGEKVFLECVQDMDHENMFWYRQDPGLGLRLIYFSYDVKMKEKGDIPEGYSVSREKKERFSLILESASTNQTSMYLCASSQLGLNQPQHFGDGTRLSIL.

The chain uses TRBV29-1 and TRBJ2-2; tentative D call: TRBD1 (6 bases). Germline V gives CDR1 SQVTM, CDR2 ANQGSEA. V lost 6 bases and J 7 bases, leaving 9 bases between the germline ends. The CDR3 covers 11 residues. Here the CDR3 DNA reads TGCAGCGTCGGACAGTACGGGGAGCTGTTTTTT. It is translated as CSVGQYGELFF.

The CDR3 bases are TGCGCCAGCAGCCAAGATAGGACCGGTTCAGGTGAGCAGTACTTC. Amino acids: CASSQDRTGSGEQYF. The chain has TRBV4-1 and TRBJ2-7; D is unresolved. Per germline, CDR1 MGHRA and CDR2 YSYEKL. The CDR3 has 15 amino acids. The V gene lost 0 bases and the J gene lost 7 bases, with 16 bases spanning the gap.